Below, 8 T cell receptor beta chains from the same sample are listed, as sequenced in a study of T cell changes during pregnancy in multiple sclerosis (dated by TCRdb to the late 2010s). The library was generated by the immunoSEQ multiplex PCR assay. This immuneACCESS table, as held by TCRdb, lists in-frame sequences with V and J called but not all clones. Of the missing ones, under half trace to an unresolved V gene in checked studies; the others have no known cause. This sample is represented by 95,000 to 150,000 clones; roughly 92% of them were singletons. 6.2% of the sample is held by the ten biggest clonotypes. The source material was peripheral blood, sampled before pregnancy. Source of these receptors: a female donor with multiple sclerosis, enrolled in a pregnancy study.

The chain couples TRBV30 to TRBJ2-1; maybe TRBD2 (5 bases). The length of the CDR3 is 12 residues. The ends were cut back, 3 bases at V and 5 bases at J, with 8 bases in the middle. Germline V CDR1 and CDR2: GTSNPN, SVGIG (reference sequence). CDR3 sequence reads: CAWRPGDNEQFF. The CDR3 DNA is TGTGCCTGGAGGCCCGGGGACAATGAGCAGTTCTTC.

Comments on this clone: A read error may produce the germline difference seen at one junction end. The chain couples TRBV30 to TRBJ1-1; D call uncertain. The V gene's germline CDR1 is GTSNPN and CDR2 SVGIG (reference sequence). The CDR3 runs to 10 residues. The CDR3 nucleotides are TGTGCCTATTATAGGACTGGAGCTTTCTTT. Translation: CAYYRTGAFF. Full variable domain (outside the CDR3, taken from reference TRBV30 and TRBJ1-1): SQTIHQWPATLVQPVGSPLSLECTVEGTSNPNLYWYRQAAGRGLQLLFYSVGIGQISSEVPQNLSASRPQDRQFILSSKKLLLSDSGFYLCAYYRTGAFFGQGTRLTVV.

V usage is TRBV27 and J usage is TRBJ1-2, with TRBD1 identical over 7 bases. The CDR3 runs to 17 residues. From germline, CDR1 is MNHEY and CDR2 SMNVEV (reference sequence). V gave up 1 base and J gave up 5 bases; unmatched junction bases: 13. The CDR3 here is CASSLFLSPQGEYGYTF. DNA for the CDR3: TGTGCCAGCAGTTTATTTCTAAGTCCCCAGGGGGAATATGGCTACACCTTC.

On this clone itself: Other DNA sequences in this specimen translate into the identical CDR3. The rearrangement uses TRBV30 and TRBJ2-5; 7 bases are a match to TRBD1. J was trimmed by 5 bases and V by 3 bases; bases with no gene match: 9. CDR1 and CDR2 (germline): GTSNPN, SVGIG (reference sequence). This CDR3 is 14 amino acids long. In DNA form, the CDR3 reads TGTGCCTGGAGCATGGGACAGCCGCCGGAGACCCAGTACTTC. It is translated as CAWSMGQPPETQYF.

In regard to this clone: Other nucleotide sequences from this sample produce the same CDR3. This rearrangement joins TRBV29-1 to TRBJ1-2, with TRBD1 identical over 10 bases. The V gene's germline CDR1 is SQVTM and CDR2 ANQGSEA. The CDR3 totals 12 residues. The J segment lost 7 bases and the V segment lost 3 bases, leaving 2 bases of the junction unmatched. CDR3: CSVEGTGVGYTF. The DNA for the CDR3 is TGCAGCGTTGAGGGGACAGGGGTTGGCTACACCTTC.

The V and J genes are TRBV7-8 and TRBJ2-2; 11 bases fit TRBD2. CDR3 length: 17 amino acids. Germline CDR1 is SGHVS and CDR2 is FQNEAQ. With V trimmed by 2 bases and J by 0 bases, 2 bases remained unmatched. The CDR3 sequence is CASSLSLAGANTGELFF. In nucleotides, the CDR3 is TGTGCCAGCAGCTTATCACTAGCGGGAGCGAACACCGGGGAGCTGTTTTTT.

The rearrangement joins TRBV7-2 to TRBJ1-5; no reliable D call. The V gene lost 0 bases and the J gene lost 1 base, with 10 bases spanning the gap. The germline V gene encodes CDR1 SGHTA and CDR2 FQGNSA. The CDR3 extends over 16 amino acids. CDR3 amino acids: CASSLAVVGSNQPQHF. The CDR3 DNA reads TGTGCCAGCAGCTTAGCGGTAGTGGGCAGCAATCAGCCCCAGCATTTT.

This clone was seen once. The V and J genes are TRBV20-1 and TRBJ1-2; 8 bases are shared with TRBD1. CDR1 DFQATT and CDR2 SNEGSKA come from the germline V gene (reference sequence). The junction had 4 bases not matched to a gene; V was cut back by 6 bases and J by 7 bases. The CDR3 is 11 residues long. CDR3 amino acids: CSAKTGVGYTF. In DNA, the CDR3 is TGCAGTGCAAAGACAGGGGTTGGCTACACCTTC.